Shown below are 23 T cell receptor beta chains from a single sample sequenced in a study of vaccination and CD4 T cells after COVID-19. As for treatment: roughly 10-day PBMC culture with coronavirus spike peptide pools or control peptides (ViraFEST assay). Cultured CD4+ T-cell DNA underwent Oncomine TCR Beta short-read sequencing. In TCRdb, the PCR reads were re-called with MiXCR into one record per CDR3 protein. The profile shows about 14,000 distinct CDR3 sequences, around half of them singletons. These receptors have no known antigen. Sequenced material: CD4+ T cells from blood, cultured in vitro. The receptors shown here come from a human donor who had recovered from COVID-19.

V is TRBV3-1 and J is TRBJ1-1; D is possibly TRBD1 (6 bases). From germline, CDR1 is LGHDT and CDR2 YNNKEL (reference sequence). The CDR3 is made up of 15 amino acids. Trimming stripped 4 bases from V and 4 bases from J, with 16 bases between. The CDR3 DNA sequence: TGTGCCAGCAGCCCTGCAGTAGGGGGGATCACTGAAGCTTTCTTT. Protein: CASSPAVGGITEAFF.

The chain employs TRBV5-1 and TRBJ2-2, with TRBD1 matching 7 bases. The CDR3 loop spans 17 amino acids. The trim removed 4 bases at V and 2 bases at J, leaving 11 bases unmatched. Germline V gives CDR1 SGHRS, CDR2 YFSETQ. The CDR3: CASSQYRGGRNTGELFF. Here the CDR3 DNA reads TGCGCCAGCAGCCAGTACAGGGGCGGTCGAAACACCGGGGAGCTGTTTTTT.

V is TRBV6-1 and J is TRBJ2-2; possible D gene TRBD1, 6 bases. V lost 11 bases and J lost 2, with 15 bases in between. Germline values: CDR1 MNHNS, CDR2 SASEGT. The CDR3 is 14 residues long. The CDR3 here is CAGQGSTNTGELFF. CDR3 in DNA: TGTGCCGGTCAGGGGAGTACTAACACCGGGGAGCTGTTTTTT.

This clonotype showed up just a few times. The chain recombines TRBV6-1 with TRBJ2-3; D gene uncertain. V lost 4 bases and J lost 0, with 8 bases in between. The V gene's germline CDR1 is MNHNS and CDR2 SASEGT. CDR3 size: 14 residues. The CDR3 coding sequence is TGTGCCAGCAGTGCGGTGCGGAGCACAGATACGCAGTATTTT. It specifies CASSAVRSTDTQYF.

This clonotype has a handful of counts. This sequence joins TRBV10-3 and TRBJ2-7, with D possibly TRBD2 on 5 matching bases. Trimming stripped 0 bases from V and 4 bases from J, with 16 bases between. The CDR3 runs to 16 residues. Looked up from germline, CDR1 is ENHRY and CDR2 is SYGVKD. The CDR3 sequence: CAISESMSGRRYEQYF. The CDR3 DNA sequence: TGTGCCATCAGTGAGTCGATGAGCGGAAGGCGGTACGAGCAGTACTTC.

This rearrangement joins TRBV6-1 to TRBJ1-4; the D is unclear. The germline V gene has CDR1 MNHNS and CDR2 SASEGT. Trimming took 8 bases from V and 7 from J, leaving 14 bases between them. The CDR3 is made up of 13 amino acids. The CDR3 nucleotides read TGTGCCAGCTCCCGGGTTTGGGGTGAAAAACTGTTTTTT. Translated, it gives CASSRVWGEKLFF.

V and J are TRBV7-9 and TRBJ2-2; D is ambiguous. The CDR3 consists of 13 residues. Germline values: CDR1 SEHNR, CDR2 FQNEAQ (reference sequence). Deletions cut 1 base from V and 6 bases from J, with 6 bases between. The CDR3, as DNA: TGTGCCAGCAGCTTAGGGAGAGCCGGGGAGCTGTTTTTT. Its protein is CASSLGRAGELFF.

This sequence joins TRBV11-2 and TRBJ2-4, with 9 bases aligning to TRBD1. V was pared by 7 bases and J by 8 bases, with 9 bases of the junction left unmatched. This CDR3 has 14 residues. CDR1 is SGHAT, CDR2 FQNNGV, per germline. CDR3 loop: CASKMGQGGDIQYF. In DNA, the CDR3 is TGTGCCAGCAAGATGGGACAGGGAGGTGACATTCAGTACTTC.

In DNA form, the CDR3 reads TGTGCCAGCAGTGGGGACTTGATCCACGGCTACACCTTC. This encodes CASSGDLIHGYTF. The chain links TRBV2 to TRBJ1-2; tentative D call: TRBD1 (5 bases). The ends were cut back, 4 bases at V and 8 bases at J, with 14 bases in the middle. From germline, CDR1 is SNHLY and CDR2 FYNNEI. CDR3 size: 13 residues. Full variable domain (remainder filled in from reference TRBV2 and TRBJ1-2): EPEVTQTPSHQVTQMGQEVILRCVPISNHLYFYWYRQILGQKVEFLVSFYNNEISEKSEIFDDQFSVERPDGSNFTLKIRSTKLEDSAMYFCASSGDLIHGYTFGSGTRLTVV.

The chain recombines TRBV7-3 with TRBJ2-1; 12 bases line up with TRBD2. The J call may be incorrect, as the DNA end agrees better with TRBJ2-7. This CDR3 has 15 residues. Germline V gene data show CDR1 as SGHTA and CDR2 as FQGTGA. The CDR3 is CASSSGLAGMNEQYF. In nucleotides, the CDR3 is TGTGCCAGCAGCTCCGGACTAGCGGGAATGAACGAGCAGTACTTC.

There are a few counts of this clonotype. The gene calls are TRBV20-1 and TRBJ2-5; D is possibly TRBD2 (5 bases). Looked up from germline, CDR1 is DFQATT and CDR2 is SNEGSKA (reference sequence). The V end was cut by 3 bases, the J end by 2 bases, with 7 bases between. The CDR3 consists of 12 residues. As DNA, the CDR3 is TGCAGTGCTAGTCGAGGGCAAGAGACCCAGTACTTC. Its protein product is CSASRGQETQYF.

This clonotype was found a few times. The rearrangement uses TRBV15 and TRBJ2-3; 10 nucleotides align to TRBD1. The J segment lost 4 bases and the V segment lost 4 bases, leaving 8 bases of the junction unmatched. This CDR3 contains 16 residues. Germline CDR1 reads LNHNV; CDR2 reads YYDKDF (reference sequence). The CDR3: CATSTNRDRGSDTQYF. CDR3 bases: TGTGCCACCAGCACGAACCGGGACAGGGGTTCAGATACGCAGTATTTT.

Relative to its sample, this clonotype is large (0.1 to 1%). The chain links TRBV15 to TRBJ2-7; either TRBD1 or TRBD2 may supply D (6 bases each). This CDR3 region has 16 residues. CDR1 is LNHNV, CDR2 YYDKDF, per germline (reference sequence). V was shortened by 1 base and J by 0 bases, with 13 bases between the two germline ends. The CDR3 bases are TGTGCCACCAGCAGAGGGGGGGCGGGATACTCCTACGAGCAGTACTTC. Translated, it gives CATSRGGAGYSYEQYF.

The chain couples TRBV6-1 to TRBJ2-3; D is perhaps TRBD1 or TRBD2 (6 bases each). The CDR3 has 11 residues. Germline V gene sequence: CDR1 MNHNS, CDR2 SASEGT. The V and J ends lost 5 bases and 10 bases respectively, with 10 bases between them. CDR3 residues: CASSRGEAQYF. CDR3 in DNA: TGTGCCAGCAGTAGGGGGGAGGCGCAGTATTTT.

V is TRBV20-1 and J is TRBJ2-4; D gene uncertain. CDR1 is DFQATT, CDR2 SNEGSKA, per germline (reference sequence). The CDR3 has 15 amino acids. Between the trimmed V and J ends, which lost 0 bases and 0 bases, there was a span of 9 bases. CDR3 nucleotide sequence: TGCAGTGCTAGAGATCCTGGGGTAGCCAAAAACATTCAGTACTTC. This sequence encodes CSARDPGVAKNIQYF.

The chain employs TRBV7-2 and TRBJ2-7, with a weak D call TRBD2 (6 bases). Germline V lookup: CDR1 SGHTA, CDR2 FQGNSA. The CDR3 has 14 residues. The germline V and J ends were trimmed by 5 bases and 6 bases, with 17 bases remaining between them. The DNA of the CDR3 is TGTGCCAGCAGCCCGGGACTGAGGGACCGCGAGCAGTACTTC. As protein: CASSPGLRDREQYF.

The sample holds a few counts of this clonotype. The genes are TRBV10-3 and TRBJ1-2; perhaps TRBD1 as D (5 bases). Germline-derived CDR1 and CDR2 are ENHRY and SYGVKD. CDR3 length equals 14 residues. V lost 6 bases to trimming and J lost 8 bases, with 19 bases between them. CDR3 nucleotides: TGTGCCATCAGGCAGACAGAACTCGAGCCGGGCTACACCTTC. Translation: CAIRQTELEPGYTF.

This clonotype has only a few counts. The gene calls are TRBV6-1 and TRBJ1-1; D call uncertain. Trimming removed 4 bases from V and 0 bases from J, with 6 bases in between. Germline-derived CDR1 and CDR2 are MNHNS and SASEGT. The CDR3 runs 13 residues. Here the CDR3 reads CASSVAVNTEAFF. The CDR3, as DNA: TGTGCCAGCAGTGTAGCAGTGAACACTGAAGCTTTCTTT.

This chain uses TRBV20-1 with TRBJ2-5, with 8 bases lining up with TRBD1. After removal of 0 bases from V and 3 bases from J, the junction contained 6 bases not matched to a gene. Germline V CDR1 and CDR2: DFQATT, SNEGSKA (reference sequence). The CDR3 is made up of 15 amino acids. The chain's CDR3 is CSARESGTGEETQYF. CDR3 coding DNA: TGCAGTGCTAGAGAGTCCGGGACAGGAGAAGAGACCCAGTACTTC.

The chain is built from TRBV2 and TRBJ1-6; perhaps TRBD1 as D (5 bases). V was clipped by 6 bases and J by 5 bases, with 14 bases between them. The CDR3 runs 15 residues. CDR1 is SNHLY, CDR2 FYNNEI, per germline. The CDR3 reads CASRMGRIDNSPLHF. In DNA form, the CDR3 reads TGTGCCAGCAGGATGGGACGGATAGATAATTCACCCCTCCACTTT.

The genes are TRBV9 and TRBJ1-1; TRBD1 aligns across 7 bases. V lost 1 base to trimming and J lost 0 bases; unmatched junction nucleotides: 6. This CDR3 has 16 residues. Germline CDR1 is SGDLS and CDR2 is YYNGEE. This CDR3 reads CASSVLGGTMNTEAFF. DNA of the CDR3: TGTGCCAGCAGCGTATTAGGGGGCACAATGAACACTGAAGCTTTCTTT.

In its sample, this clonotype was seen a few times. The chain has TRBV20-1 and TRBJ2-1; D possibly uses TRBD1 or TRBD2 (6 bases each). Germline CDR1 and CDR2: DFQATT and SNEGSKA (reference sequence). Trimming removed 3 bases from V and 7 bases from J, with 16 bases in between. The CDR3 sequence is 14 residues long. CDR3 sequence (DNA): TGCAGTGCTAGGGAGGGGGAGTGGGGAAATGAGCAGTTCTTC. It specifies CSAREGEWGNEQFF.

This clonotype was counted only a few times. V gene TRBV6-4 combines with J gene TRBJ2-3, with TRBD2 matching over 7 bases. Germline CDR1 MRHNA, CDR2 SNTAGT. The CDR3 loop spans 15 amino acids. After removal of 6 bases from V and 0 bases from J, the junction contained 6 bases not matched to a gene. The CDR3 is CASSTDSGSTDTQYF. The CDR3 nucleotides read TGTGCCAGCAGCACTGATAGCGGGAGCACAGATACGCAGTATTTT.